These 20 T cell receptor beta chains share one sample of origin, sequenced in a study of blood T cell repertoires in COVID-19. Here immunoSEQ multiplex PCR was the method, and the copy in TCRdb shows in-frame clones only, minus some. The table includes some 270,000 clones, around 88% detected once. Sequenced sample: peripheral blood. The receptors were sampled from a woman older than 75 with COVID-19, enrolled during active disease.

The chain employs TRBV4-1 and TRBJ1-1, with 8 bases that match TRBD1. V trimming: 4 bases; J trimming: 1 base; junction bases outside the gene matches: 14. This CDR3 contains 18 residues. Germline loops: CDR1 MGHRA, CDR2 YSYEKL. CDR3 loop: CASSRDPPGGLGNTEAFF. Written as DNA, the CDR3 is TGCGCCAGCAGCCGAGATCCGCCAGGGGGCCTGGGGAACACTGAAGCTTTCTTT.

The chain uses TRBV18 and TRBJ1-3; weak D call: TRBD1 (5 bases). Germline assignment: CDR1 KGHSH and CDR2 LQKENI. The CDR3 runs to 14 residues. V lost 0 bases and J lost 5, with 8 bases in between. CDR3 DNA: TGTGCCAGCTCACCACCAGGGGCTCGAAACACCATATATTTT. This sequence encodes CASSPPGARNTIYF.

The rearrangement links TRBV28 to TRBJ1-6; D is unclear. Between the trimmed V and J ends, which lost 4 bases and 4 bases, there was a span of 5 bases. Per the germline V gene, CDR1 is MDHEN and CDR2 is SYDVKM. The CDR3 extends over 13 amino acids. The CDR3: CASSSVYNSPLHF. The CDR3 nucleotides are TGTGCCAGCAGTTCGGTTTATAATTCACCCCTCCACTTT. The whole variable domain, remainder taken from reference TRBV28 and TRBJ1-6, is DVKVTQSSRYLVKRTGEKVFLECVQDMDHENMFWYRQDPGLGLRLIYFSYDVKMKEKGDIPEGYSVSREKKERFSLILESASTNQTSMYLCASSSVYNSPLHFGNGTRLTVT.

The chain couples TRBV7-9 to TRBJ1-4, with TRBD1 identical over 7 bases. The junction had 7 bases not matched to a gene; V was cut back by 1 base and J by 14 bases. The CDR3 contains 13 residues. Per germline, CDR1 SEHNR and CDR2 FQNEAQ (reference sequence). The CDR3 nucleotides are TGTGCCAGCAGCTTAGAAACAGGGGCCGATCTGTTTTTT. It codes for CASSLETGADLFF.

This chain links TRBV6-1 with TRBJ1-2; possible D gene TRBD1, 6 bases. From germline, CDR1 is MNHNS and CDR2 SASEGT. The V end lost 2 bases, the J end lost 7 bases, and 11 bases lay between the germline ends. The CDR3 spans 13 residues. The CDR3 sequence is CASSEQGLAGYTF. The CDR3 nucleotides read TGTGCCAGCAGTGAACAGGGGCTGGCTGGCTACACCTTC.

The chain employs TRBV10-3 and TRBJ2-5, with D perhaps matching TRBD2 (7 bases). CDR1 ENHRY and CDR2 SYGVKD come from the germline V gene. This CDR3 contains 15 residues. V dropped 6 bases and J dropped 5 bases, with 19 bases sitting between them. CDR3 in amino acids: CAISAGLGGGETQYF. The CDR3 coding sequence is TGTGCCATCAGCGCTGGACTAGGAGGGGGGGAGACCCAGTACTTC.

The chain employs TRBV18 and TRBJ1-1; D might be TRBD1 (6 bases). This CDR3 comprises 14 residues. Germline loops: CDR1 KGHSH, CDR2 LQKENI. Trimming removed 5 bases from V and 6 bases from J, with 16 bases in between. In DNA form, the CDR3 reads TGTGCCAGCTCAGCCACCCCGGGGGGCGCTGAAGCTTTCTTT. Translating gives CASSATPGGAEAFF.

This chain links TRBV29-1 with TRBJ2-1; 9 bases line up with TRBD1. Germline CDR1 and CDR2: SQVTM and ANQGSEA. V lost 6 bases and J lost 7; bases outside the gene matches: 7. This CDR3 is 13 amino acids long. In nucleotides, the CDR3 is TGCAGCGTCGGAACGGACAGGGGAAATGAGCAGTTCTTC. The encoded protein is CSVGTDRGNEQFF.

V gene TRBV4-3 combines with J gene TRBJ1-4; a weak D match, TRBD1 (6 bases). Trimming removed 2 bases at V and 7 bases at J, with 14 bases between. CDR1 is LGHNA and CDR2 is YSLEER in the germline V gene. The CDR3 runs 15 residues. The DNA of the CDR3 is TGCGCCAGCAGCCAACTTACAGGGTTCCGTGAAAAACTGTTTTTT. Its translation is CASSQLTGFREKLFF.

The CDR3 DNA reads as TGTGCCAGCAACCTCAGGGCTAACTATGGCTACACCTTC. Translation: CASNLRANYGYTF. The V and J genes are TRBV12-3 or TRBV12-4 and TRBJ1-2; a weak D match, TRBD1 (5 bases). The V gene lost 7 bases and the J gene lost 0 bases, with 9 bases spanning the gap. The CDR3 sequence is 13 residues long.

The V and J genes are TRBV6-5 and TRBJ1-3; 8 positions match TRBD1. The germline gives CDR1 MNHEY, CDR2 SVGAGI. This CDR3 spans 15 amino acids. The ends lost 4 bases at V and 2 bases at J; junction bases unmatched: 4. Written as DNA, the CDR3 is TGTGCCAGCAGTTTCAGGGGGCGGACTGGAAACACCATATATTTT. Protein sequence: CASSFRGRTGNTIYF.

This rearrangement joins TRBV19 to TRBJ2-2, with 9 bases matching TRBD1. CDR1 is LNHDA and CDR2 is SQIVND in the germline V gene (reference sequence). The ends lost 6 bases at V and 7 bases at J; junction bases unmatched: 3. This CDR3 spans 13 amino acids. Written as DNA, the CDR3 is TGTGCCAGTAGGGACAGGGGTGTCGGGGAGCTGTTTTTT. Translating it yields CASRDRGVGELFF.

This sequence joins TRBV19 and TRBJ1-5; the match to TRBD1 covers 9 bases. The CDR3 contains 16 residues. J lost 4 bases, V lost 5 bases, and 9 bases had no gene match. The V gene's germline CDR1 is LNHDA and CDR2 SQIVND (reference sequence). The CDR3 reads CASSYRDRVGNQPQHF. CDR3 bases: TGTGCCAGTAGTTACCGGGACAGGGTAGGAAATCAGCCCCAGCATTTT.

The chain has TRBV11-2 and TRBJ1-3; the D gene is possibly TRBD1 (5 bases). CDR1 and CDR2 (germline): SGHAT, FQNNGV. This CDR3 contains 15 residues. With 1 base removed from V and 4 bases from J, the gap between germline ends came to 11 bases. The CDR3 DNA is TGTGCCAGCAGCTTAGCGCAGGGCCGGGGAAACACCATATATTTT. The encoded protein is CASSLAQGRGNTIYF. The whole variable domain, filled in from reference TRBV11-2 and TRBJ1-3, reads EAGVAQSPRYKIIEKRQSVAFWCNPISGHATLYWYQQILGQGPKLLIQFQNNGVVDDSQLPKDRFSAERLKGVDSTLKIQPAKLEDSAVYLCASSLAQGRGNTIYFGEGSWLTVV.

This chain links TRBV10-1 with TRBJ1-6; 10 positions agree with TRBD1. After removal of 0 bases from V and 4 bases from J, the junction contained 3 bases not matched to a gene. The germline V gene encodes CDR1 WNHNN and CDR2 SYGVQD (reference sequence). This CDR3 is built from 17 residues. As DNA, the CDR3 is TGCGCCAGCAGTGAGTCCGGGACAGGGGTGTATAATTCACCCCTCCACTTT. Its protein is CASSESGTGVYNSPLHF.

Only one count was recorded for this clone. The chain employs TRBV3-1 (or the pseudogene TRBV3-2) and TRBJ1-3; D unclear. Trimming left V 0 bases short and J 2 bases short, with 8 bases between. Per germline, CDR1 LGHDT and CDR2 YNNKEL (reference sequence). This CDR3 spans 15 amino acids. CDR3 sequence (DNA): TGTGCCAGCAGCCAAGAAGGAGTTACTGGAAACACCATATATTTT. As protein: CASSQEGVTGNTIYF.

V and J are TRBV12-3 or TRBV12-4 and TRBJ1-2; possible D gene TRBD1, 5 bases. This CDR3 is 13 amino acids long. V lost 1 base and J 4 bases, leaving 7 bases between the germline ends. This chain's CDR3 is CASSLGQGYGYTF. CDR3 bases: TGTGCCAGCAGTTTAGGGCAGGGCTATGGCTACACCTTC.

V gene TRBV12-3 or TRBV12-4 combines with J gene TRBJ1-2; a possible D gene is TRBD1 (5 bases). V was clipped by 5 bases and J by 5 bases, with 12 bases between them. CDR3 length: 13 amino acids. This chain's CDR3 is CASSLGLLYGYTF. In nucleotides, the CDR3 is TGTGCCAGCAGTCTGGGACTTCTATATGGCTACACCTTC.

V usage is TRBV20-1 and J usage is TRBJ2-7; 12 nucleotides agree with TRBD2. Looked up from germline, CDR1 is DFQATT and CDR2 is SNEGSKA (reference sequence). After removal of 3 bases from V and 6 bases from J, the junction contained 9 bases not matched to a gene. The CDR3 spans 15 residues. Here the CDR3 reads CSASRLAGGRCEQYV. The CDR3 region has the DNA TGCAGTGCTAGTCGTCTAGCGGGGGGGCGGTGCGAGCAGTACGTC.

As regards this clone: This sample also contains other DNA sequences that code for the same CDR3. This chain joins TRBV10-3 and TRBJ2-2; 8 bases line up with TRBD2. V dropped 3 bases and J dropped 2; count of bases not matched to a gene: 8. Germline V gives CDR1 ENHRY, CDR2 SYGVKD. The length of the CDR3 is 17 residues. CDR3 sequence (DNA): TGTGCCATCAGTGACTACGGGGGGGCAGGTAACACCGGGGAGCTGTTTTTT. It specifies CAISDYGGAGNTGELFF.